These 24 T cell receptor beta chains originate from one sample sequenced in a study of regulatory T cells in long-lasting Graves disease. According to the study, TCR beta libraries were built with iRepertoire HTBI primers and CDR3-region Arm-PCR. TCRdb reanalysed the multiplex PCR reads using MiXCR and keeps one entry per CDR3 protein. Of a few hundred thousand distinct CDR3 sequences listed, 23% are singletons. Described time point: persistent/refractory GD, antithyroid drugs over 5 years with positive TRAb. Researchers made the TCR library from RNA that was extracted from PBMCs. The sequencing used peripheral blood mononuclear cells (PBMCs), collected when the disease was refractory, from a patient treated with antithyroid drugs. The receptors come from a female donor with Graves disease.

This clonotype appeared a few times. One end of the junction fails to match germline, which may point to a read error. The V call is TRBV5-1, the J call TRBJ1-2; 8 bases are a match to TRBD1. The CDR3 totals 14 residues. Per germline, CDR1 SGHRS and CDR2 YFSETQ. CDR3 DNA sequence: TGTGCCAGCAGCCTCGCCGGACAGGGAAGGCAGTACACCTTC. It specifies CASSLAGQGRQYTF. Full variable domain (rest looked up from reference TRBV5-1 and TRBJ1-2): KAGVTQTPRYLIKTRGQQVTLSCSPISGHRSVSWYQQTPGQGLQFLFEYFSETQRNKGNFPGRFSGRQFSNSRSEMNVSTLELGDSALYLCASSLAGQGRQYTFGSGTRLTVV.

This clonotype was detected many times. The rearrangement joins TRBV5-1 to TRBJ2-7; 7 nucleotides agree with TRBD1. The CDR3 consists of 14 residues. Losses at the gene ends were 4 bases for V and 0 bases for J; bases not matched to a gene: 4. Germline CDR1 and CDR2: SGHRS and YFSETQ. The CDR3 DNA sequence: TGCGCCAGCAGCCAGGGGGACAGCTCCTACGAGCAGTACTTC. Amino acid sequence: CASSQGDSSYEQYF.

The chain links TRBV20-1 to TRBJ2-7; D may match TRBD1 or TRBD2 (6 bases each). CDR3 length: 13 amino acids. Trimming pared 0 bases from V and 6 bases from J, leaving 12 bases between. CDR1 is DFQATT and CDR2 is SNEGSKA in the germline V gene (reference sequence). CDR3 sequence (DNA): TGCAGTGCTAGAGATTGGGGGGCAGGCGAGCAGTACTTC. Protein: CSARDWGAGEQYF.

This clonotype has just a few counts. The chain carries TRBV19 and TRBJ2-5; 11 bases fit TRBD2. The CDR3 is 18 residues long. Germline loops: CDR1 LNHDA, CDR2 SQIVND (reference sequence). The trim removed 5 bases at V and 2 bases at J, leaving 13 bases unmatched. CDR3 DNA: TGTGCCAGTAGTTTCTCCGGGACTAGCGGAGTAGTTCAAGAGACCCAGTACTTC. Translation gives CASSFSGTSGVVQETQYF.

This clonotype was counted between two and nine times. The genes are TRBV6-1 and TRBJ2-2; the match to TRBD2 covers 9 bases. CDR3 length equals 14 residues. CDR1 MNHNS and CDR2 SASEGT come from the germline V gene. After removal of 8 bases from V and 7 bases from J, the junction contained 8 bases not matched to a gene. CDR3 amino acids: CASSRREGVGELFF. CDR3 DNA sequence: TGTGCCAGCTCCCGGCGGGAGGGTGTCGGGGAGCTGTTTTTT.

This clonotype was counted ten times or more. V and J are TRBV28 and TRBJ1-4; D remains unclear. Germline CDR1 and CDR2: MDHEN and SYDVKM. The CDR3 has 12 amino acids. Trimming removed 8 bases at V and 5 bases at J, with 9 bases between. CDR3 loop: CASGGINEKLFF. CDR3 nucleotide sequence: TGTGCCAGCGGCGGGATAAATGAAAAACTGTTTTTT. The full variable domain, rest sourced from reference TRBV28 and TRBJ1-4, is DVKVTQSSRYLVKRTGEKVFLECVQDMDHENMFWYRQDPGLGLRLIYFSYDVKMKEKGDIPEGYSVSREKKERFSLILESASTNQTSMYLCASGGINEKLFFGSGTQLSVL.

The CDR3 region is CASSQPDRALYEQYF. The CDR3 DNA follows: TGCGCCAGCAGCCAGCCAGACAGGGCCCTATACGAGCAGTACTTC. The J gene is TRBJ2-7, the V gene TRBV5-1, with 7 bases aligning to TRBD1. The CDR3 covers 15 residues. After removal of 4 bases from V and 4 bases from J, the junction contained 11 bases not matched to a gene. Germline loops: CDR1 SGHRS, CDR2 YFSETQ.

As regards this clonotype: A single base is all that separates this from a far larger clone, so a read error is likely. V usage is TRBV25-1 and J usage is TRBJ2-6, with a possible D match to TRBD1 (6 bases). Germline loops: CDR1 MGHDK, CDR2 SYGVNS. The CDR3 length is 15 residues. DNA of the CDR3: TGTGCCAGCATCACACAGGGATCTGGGACCAACGTCCTGACTTTC. Amino acids: CASITQGSGTNVLTF.

In its sample, this clonotype was seen many times. The gene calls are TRBV20-1 and TRBJ2-4; TRBD2 matches at 10 bases. This CDR3 contains 14 residues. J was trimmed by 8 bases and V by 0 bases; bases with no gene match: 4. CDR1 is DFQATT, CDR2 SNEGSKA, per germline (reference sequence). DNA of the CDR3: TGCAGTGCTAGAGAGTCTAGCGGGAGCTACATTCAGTACTTC. This sequence encodes CSARESSGSYIQYF.

The rearrangement links TRBV7-9 to TRBJ2-7; TRBD1 matches at 9 bases. Germline V gives CDR1 SEHNR, CDR2 FQNEAQ (reference sequence). The CDR3 runs to 14 residues. V shed 5 bases and J 4 bases; nucleotides not matched to a gene: 6. The CDR3, as DNA: TGTGCCAGCAGCGCCCGGGACAGGGTTTACGAGCAGTACTTC. This gives the protein CASSARDRVYEQYF.

In this sample, this clonotype turned up a few times. This chain joins TRBV5-1 and TRBJ2-7, with 8 bases lining up with TRBD1. J gave up 3 bases and V 4 bases, and 6 bases lay outside the gene matches. Germline V gene data show CDR1 as SGHRS and CDR2 as YFSETQ. This CDR3 has 14 amino acids. The CDR3 sequence: CASSPSGQVYEQYF. CDR3 DNA sequence: TGCGCCAGCAGCCCCTCGGGACAGGTCTACGAGCAGTACTTC.

This clonotype showed up just a few times. This chain links TRBV10-3 with TRBJ2-7; D uncertain. Trimming stripped 5 bases from V and 5 bases from J, with 7 bases between. In germline, CDR1 is ENHRY, CDR2 SYGVKD. This CDR3 spans 11 amino acids. The CDR3 DNA follows: TGTGCCATCAGTACTTACGACGAGCAGTACTTC. Translating it yields CAISTYDEQYF.

The chain joins TRBV10-3 to TRBJ1-2; 7 nucleotides line up with TRBD1. Looked up from germline, CDR1 is ENHRY and CDR2 is SYGVKD. V lost 0 bases to trimming and J lost 2 bases; unmatched junction nucleotides: 3. CDR3 length equals 15 residues. CDR3 sequence reads: CAISESQGHNYGYTF. The CDR3 nucleotides are TGTGCCATCAGTGAGTCACAGGGGCACAACTATGGCTACACCTTC.

The chain couples TRBV11-2 to TRBJ1-4, with unresolved D. Germline CDR1 reads SGHAT; CDR2 reads FQNNGV. V lost 5 bases and J lost 7, with 5 bases in between. The CDR3 is made up of 11 amino acids. The CDR3 DNA sequence: TGTGCCAGCAGCACCGGTGAAAAACTGTTTTTT. Its translation is CASSTGEKLFF.

The chain uses TRBV4-3 and TRBJ2-2, with no clear D. The V end was cut by 1 base, the J end by 1 base, with 7 bases between. CDR1 and CDR2 from the germline V gene are LGHNA and YSLEER. This CDR3 is 15 amino acids long. The CDR3, as DNA: TGCGCCAGCAGCCAAGCGATGGGGAACACCGGGGAGCTGTTTTTT. Its protein is CASSQAMGNTGELFF.

The chain is built from TRBV4-2 and TRBJ1-5, with no clear D. This CDR3 has 15 residues. The V end was cut by 2 bases, the J end by 1 base, with 9 bases between. CDR1 and CDR2 (germline): LGHNA, YNFKEQ. CDR3 bases: TGTGCCAGCAGCCAACGGCGGAGCAGCAATCAGCCCCAGCATTTT. It yields the protein CASSQRRSSNQPQHF.

The chain links TRBV5-1 to TRBJ1-4; 9 nucleotides agree with TRBD1. Germline values: CDR1 SGHRS, CDR2 YFSETQ. The CDR3 runs to 16 residues. V was pared by 3 bases and J by 0 bases, with 3 bases of the junction left unmatched. The chain's CDR3 is CASSYRDRATNEKLFF. The CDR3 DNA follows: TGCGCCAGCAGCTACCGGGACAGGGCAACTAATGAAAAACTGTTTTTT.

J is TRBJ1-1 and V is TRBV19, with D hard to call. The CDR3 consists of 13 residues. Germline V gene sequence: CDR1 LNHDA, CDR2 SQIVND (reference sequence). V lost 2 bases to trimming and J lost 1 base, with 5 bases between them. The CDR3, as DNA: TGTGCCAGTAGTATAATGGAGAACACTGAAGCTTTCTTT. It yields the protein CASSIMENTEAFF.

This clonotype was recorded many times. The J gene is TRBJ2-5, the V gene TRBV10-3; TRBD1 matches at 7 bases. The germline V gene encodes CDR1 ENHRY and CDR2 SYGVKD. The CDR3 is 12 residues long. Unmatched junction bases numbered 6, after V lost 10 bases and J lost 4 bases. CDR3 bases: TGTGCCAGTACAGGGGCTGGAGAGACCCAGTACTTC. Protein sequence: CASTGAGETQYF.

This clonotype was detected ten times or more. The V and J genes are TRBV6-5 and TRBJ1-2; D call uncertain. Germline CDR1 is MNHEY and CDR2 is SVGAGI. The CDR3 runs to 14 residues. V was pared by 2 bases and J by 3 bases, with 10 bases between. CDR3 coding DNA: TGTGCCAGCAGTTACGTCTCGGGATACTATGGCTACACCTTC. It codes for CASSYVSGYYGYTF.

This clonotype has a count of ten or more. This chain links TRBV2 with TRBJ1-1; D is possibly TRBD1 (5 bases). The CDR3 is made up of 15 amino acids. With 3 bases removed from V and 7 bases from J, the gap between germline ends came to 18 bases. Germline V gene lookup returns CDR1 SNHLY and CDR2 FYNNEI. The CDR3 reads CASSDRRSGGSEAFF. CDR3 in DNA: TGTGCCAGCAGTGATCGTCGTTCGGGGGGTAGTGAAGCTTTCTTT.

The gene calls are TRBV20-1 and TRBJ1-2, with D perhaps matching TRBD1 (5 bases). Germline V gene sequence: CDR1 DFQATT, CDR2 SNEGSKA (reference sequence). V was shortened by 3 bases and J by 2 bases, with 16 bases between the two germline ends. The CDR3 runs 15 residues. The CDR3 protein is CSASNWDEGNYGYTF. DNA for the CDR3: TGCAGTGCTAGTAATTGGGACGAAGGGAACTATGGCTACACCTTC.

This clonotype has only a few counts. V usage is TRBV5-6 and J usage is TRBJ1-2; 7 nucleotides align to TRBD1. V lost 4 bases and J lost 4; bases outside the gene matches: 13. The CDR3 length is 16 residues. CDR1 and CDR2 from the germline V gene are SGHDT and YYEEEE. The CDR3 loop reads CASSTLGQDTVYGYTF. The CDR3 DNA is TGTGCCAGCAGCACTTTAGGACAGGATACGGTCTATGGCTACACCTTC.

This clonotype was seen at least ten times. The chain carries TRBV6-1 and TRBJ1-1, with a possible D match to TRBD1 (5 bases). The CDR3 has 14 amino acids. V was trimmed by 6 bases and J by 2 bases, leaving 13 bases between them. CDR1 is MNHNS, CDR2 SASEGT, per germline. CDR3 sequence: CASSTRQYNTEAFF. DNA for the CDR3: TGTGCCAGCAGCACTAGACAGTACAACACTGAAGCTTTCTTT.